This T cell receptor (beta chain) derives from a study of T-cell memory formation after mild COVID-19 (dated by TCRdb to about 2021). Regarding the complete study: TCR sequence clusters from the two donors were found to be largely donor specific. In a couple of donors, T-cell clones that expanded and contracted after mild COVID-19 were followed by sequencing TCRalpha and TCRbeta repertoires longitudinally. The cohort comprised two young, previously healthy adult volunteers, one female and one male. What the authors observed across the whole study: The detection of some responding clones in pre-infection memory suggests that pre-existing cross-reactive memory T cells joined the SARS-CoV-2 response. Contracting CD4+ clones appeared mostly in the CM and EM memory subsets, whereas CD8+ clones were enriched in EMRA. Whether the second-wave clones peaking on day 37 were SARS-CoV-2 specific was not confirmed. The study covered only a couple of mild cases, and larger cohorts including severe cases with pre-infection samples were considered necessary. Clones that contracted from day 15 to 85 showed balanced CD4/CD8 phenotypes, whereas a second wave of clones that expanded from day 15 to 37 leaned towards CD4+.

Ficoll-Paque density gradient centrifugation was the method used to isolate PBMCs. As for this clonotype: Its antigen has not been determined. No much larger clonotype is one base removed from it; base qualities were not supplied.

The listed sequencing device is Illumina NovaSeq 6000. Using 5'RACE with constant-segment primers, TCRalpha and TCRbeta cDNA libraries were constructed, with sample barcodes and unique molecular identifiers added in the process. RNA was extracted from every sample with Trizol reagent. Library amplification was performed in two PCR steps, and a second sample barcode and Illumina TruSeq adapters were introduced in the second step. Sequencing of the libraries was done on an Illumina NovaSeq, producing 2 x 150 bp paired-end reads. Per the authors' processing: The reads were demultiplexed and collapsed into UMI-guided consensus sequences using migec v1.2.7. Using mixcr v2.1.11, UMI consensuses were aligned to TRA and TRB V and J templates and then assembled into clonotypes. Clonotypes were classified as expanded or contracted when called significant by both edgeR and NoisET, with noise models trained on biological replicates. For edgeR calls, the thresholds were a false discovery rate-adjusted p below 0.01 and a log2 fold-change of 1. PCA with hierarchical clustering of max-normalized trajectories of the 1000 most abundant clonotypes was used as exploratory dynamics analysis. The CD4 or CD8 phenotype of responding clones was assigned using the separately sequenced CD4+ and CD8+ repertoires. The raw public data were reprocessed by TCRdb itself: fastp quality trimming at Q25, MiXCR clonotype calling, in-frame beta chains only. Rows matching on CDR3 protein sequence are summarized as one entry with the most common DNA and genes. The V and J calls and clone size come from TCRdb's table, not from the authors' own analysis. The sample table records just over 350,000 distinct CDR3 sequences; 13% to 15% of these occur just once. The ten top clones hold under 25% of the sample.

V and J are truncated by 0 bases and 11 bases respectively, leaving an intervening sequence of 13 bases. CDR1 and CDR2 (LGHNA, YNFKEQ) derive from the germline V gene. Inclusive of the bounding cysteine and phenylalanine, the CDR3 is 13 residues long. Only the CDR3 region is kept as DNA, spanning 39 bases read in frame from base 1. The sequenced material came from PBMCs or a T cell subset sorted from them (not recorded which). Recombination linked TRBV4-2 to TRBJ1-1, with the D gene call left open. This TCR derives from a man aged 18-30 years who had mild COVID-19 (a few samples of this study predate the infection). The sample titles of this study are shuffled in the database, so cell type and time point are left out; the donor was told from shared clones. The CDR3 region has the sequence CASSQEERSEAFF. The DNA sequence follows: TGTGCCAGCAGCCAAGAGGAAAGATCGGAGGCTTTCTTT.